The rows below give T cell receptor beta chains drawn from one sample of a study of blood T cells in healthy people across ages. TCRdb re-analysed the 5' RACE reads in MiXCR, keeping a single row per CDR3 protein. The data contain around 1,000,000 distinct CDR3 sequences, roughly two fifths of them singletons. Sequenced material: blood. These receptors all stem from a man aged 18-30 years in good health. Both conserved end residues are part of each CDR3. Fields, in order: D gene, clone size, V gene, J gene, CDR3 protein, CDR3 DNA. D genes are given only for firm matches. For some rows the clone size is stated as once, few or many, or as a class when expanded; others skip it.

>TRBD1|few|TRBV12-3/TRBV12-4|TRBJ1-6
CASSPPRGTDNNSPLHF
TGTGCCAGCAGTCCCCCCAGGGGGACAGATAATAATTCACCCCTCCACTTT
>NA|NA|TRBV10-3|TRBJ1-5
CAIRPTGNNQPQHF
TGTGCCATCAGACCAACGGGGAACAATCAGCCCCAGCATTTT
>NA|NA|TRBV10-3|TRBJ2-5
CAISAARGETQYF
TGTGCCATCAGTGCAGCCCGGGGGGAGACCCAGTACTTC
>NA|once|TRBV7-2|TRBJ1-5
CASSLGGGPAQHF
TGTGCCAGCAGCTTAGGAGGGGGTCCCGCCCAGCATTTT
>NA|NA|TRBV5-6|TRBJ2-5
CASSLAGRSRYF
TGTGCCAGCAGCTTGGCCGGCAGGAGCCGGTACTTC
>NA|few|TRBV10-3|TRBJ1-2
CAISDSTAIYGYTF
TGTGCCATCAGTGATTCTACAGCGATCTATGGCTACACCTTC
>TRBD2|few|TRBV3-1|TRBJ2-5
CASSQEGTSQETQYF
TGTGCCAGCAGCCAAGAAGGGACTAGCCAAGAGACCCAGTACTTC
>TRBD1|NA|TRBV20-1|TRBJ2-5
CSARGPGQRQETQYF
TGCAGTGCTAGAGGCCCGGGACAGAGACAAGAGACCCAGTACTTC
>NA|few|TRBV9|TRBJ2-3
CASSALGSGDTQYF
TGTGCCAGCAGCGCCCTAGGCTCCGGAGATACGCAGTATTTT
>TRBD2|few|TRBV2|TRBJ2-1
CASRRRTSGYNEQFF
TGTGCCAGCAGGAGGAGGACTAGCGGGTACAATGAGCAGTTCTTC
>NA|NA|TRBV20-1|TRBJ2-3
CSASGSPMGPDTQYF
TGCAGTGCTAGTGGCAGCCCAATGGGCCCAGATACGCAGTATTTT
>TRBD2|NA|TRBV5-1|TRBJ2-1
CASSSRTSGGGNEQFF
TGCGCCAGCAGCTCTAGGACTAGCGGGGGAGGCAATGAGCAGTTCTTC
>TRBD1|NA|TRBV27|TRBJ2-1
CASRTGTGIHEQFF
TGTGCCAGCAGAACCGGGACAGGGATTCATGAGCAGTTCTTC
>NA|NA|TRBV6-5|TRBJ1-2
CASSYSSGGGAQNYGYTF
TGTGCCAGCAGTTACTCGAGCGGGGGGGGCGCGCAGAACTATGGCTACACCTTC
>NA|NA|TRBV12-3/TRBV12-4|TRBJ2-3
CASSHGRTDTQYF
TGTGCCAGCAGCCATGGAAGAACAGATACGCAGTATTTT
>NA|NA|TRBV9|TRBJ2-1
CASSPSTKDSYNEQFF
TGTGCCAGCAGCCCCTCGACTAAGGACTCCTACAATGAGCAGTTCTTC
>NA|NA|TRBV6-1|TRBJ1-6
CASSVPRTASSYNSPLHF
TGTGCCAGCAGTGTCCCTCGGACAGCGAGCTCCTATAATTCACCCCTCCACTTT
>NA|NA|TRBV4-3|TRBJ1-2
CASSQDIGPQGYTF
TGCGCCAGCAGCCAAGATATAGGTCCACAGGGCTACACCTTC
>NA|NA|TRBV5-1|TRBJ2-5
CASSLAADPQETQYF
TGCGCCAGCAGCTTGGCGGCAGACCCCCAAGAGACCCAGTACTTC
>NA|NA|TRBV20-1|TRBJ1-1
CSPRTLAEAFF
TGCAGCCCCCGAACTCTCGCTGAAGCTTTCTTT
>NA|NA|TRBV7-2|TRBJ1-2
CASSSPSDYGYTF
TGCGCCAGCAGCTCCCCGAGTGACTATGGCTACACCTTC
>TRBD1|few|TRBV29-1|TRBJ1-1
CSTRDRGLEDTEAFF
TGCAGCACCCGGGACAGGGGGCTTGAGGACACTGAAGCTTTCTTT
>NA|NA|TRBV2|TRBJ2-3
CASSYTTSTDTQYF
TGTGCCAGCAGTTATACTACTAGCACAGATACGCAGTATTTT
>NA|few|TRBV3-1|TRBJ1-2
CASSQDLGRGYGYTF
TGTGCCAGCAGCCAAGATCTGGGTCGGGGCTATGGCTACACCTTC
>TRBD2|NA|TRBV20-1|TRBJ2-1
CSASKRGSYNEQFF
TGCAGTGCGTCTAAGCGGGGCTCCTACAATGAGCAGTTCTTC
>NA|NA|TRBV4-2|TRBJ2-3
CASSLGNSGVVDTQYF
TGTGCCAGCAGCCTGGGTAATAGCGGCGTTGTAGATACGCAGTATTTT
>TRBD1|many|TRBV29-1|TRBJ2-1
CSVGTGVGNEQFF
TGCAGCGTTGGGACAGGGGTAGGGAATGAGCAGTTCTTC
>NA|NA|TRBV9|TRBJ2-3
CASSVAEGLDTQYF
TGTGCCAGCAGCGTAGCCGAGGGGTTAGATACGCAGTATTTT
>TRBD1|few|TRBV12-3/TRBV12-4|TRBJ2-7
CASSPTGALYEQYF
TGTGCCAGCAGCCCGACAGGGGCCCTCTACGAGCAGTACTTC
>TRBD1|NA|TRBV7-9|TRBJ1-4
CASSSSGQGKENEKLFF
TGTGCCAGCAGCTCCTCGGGACAGGGGAAAGAAAATGAAAAACTGTTTTTT
>TRBD1|NA|TRBV25-1|TRBJ1-2
CATGTGLSYTF
TGTGCCACCGGGACAGGGCTCAGCTACACCTTC
>NA|NA|TRBV7-9|TRBJ1-6
CASSLDGNPFYNSPLHF
TGTGCCAGCAGCTTAGACGGGAACCCCTTCTATAATTCACCCCTCCACTTT
>NA|NA|TRBV11-1|TRBJ1-6
CACAADNSPLHF
TGTGCCTGCGCAGCTGATAATTCACCCCTCCACTTT
>NA|few|TRBV6-2/TRBV6-3|TRBJ2-4
CASSSLPVAKNIQYF
TGTGCCAGCAGTTCCCTCCCTGTAGCCAAAAACATTCAGTACTTC
>TRBD2|few|TRBV6-2/TRBV6-3|TRBJ2-3
CASSYSGGTTDTQYF
TGTGCCAGCAGTTACTCCGGGGGGACCACAGATACGCAGTATTTT